Below, 14 T cell receptor beta chains from the same sample are listed, as sequenced in a study of T cells in Graves' hyperthyroidism and ophthalmopathy. Amplification targeted TCR beta CDR3 regions from RNA transcripts. The TCR CDR3 was amplified in a first-round RT-PCR using the HTBI primer set. Via MiXCR, TCRdb re-called the multiplex PCR reads, giving one row per CDR3 protein. The data show more than 350,000 distinct CDR3 sequences, about 14% seen once. The sample was blood. These receptors came from a woman younger than 45 with Graves' ophthalmopathy.

On this clonotype itself: Given a much more abundant clone one base away, this may be a read error. This rearrangement joins TRBV30 to TRBJ1-1, with TRBD1 as a possible D gene (5 bases). In germline, CDR1 is GTSNPN, CDR2 SVGIG (reference sequence). The length of the CDR3 is 10 residues. Trimming took off 5 bases at V and 4 bases at J, with 5 bases between the two ends. CDR3: CAWGGTEAFF. The CDR3 region has the DNA TGTGCCTGGGGGGGCACTGAAGCTTTCTTT.

This clonotype was picked up many times. The chain joins TRBV10-2 to TRBJ2-5; tentatively, D is TRBD1 or TRBD2 (5 bases each). The CDR3 contains 15 residues. V was pared by 2 bases and J by 2 bases, with 12 bases between. Per the germline V gene, CDR1 is WSHSY and CDR2 is SAAADI. The CDR3 protein is CASSEGGSPQETQYF. Here the CDR3 DNA reads TGCGCCAGCAGTGAGGGGGGTAGTCCTCAAGAGACCCAGTACTTC.

This clonotype has a count of ten or more. The CDR3 DNA is TGTGCCAGCAGTTTTTCGGGGGGGGCCCCCTACAATGAGCAGTTCTTC. It yields the protein CASSFSGGAPYNEQFF. The chain couples TRBV28 to TRBJ2-1, with 8 bases lining up with TRBD2. The germline V gene has CDR1 MDHEN and CDR2 SYDVKM. The CDR3 runs to 16 residues. V gave up 3 bases and J gave up 2 bases; unmatched junction bases: 6. The whole variable domain, filled in from reference TRBV28 and TRBJ2-1, reads DVKVTQSSRYLVKRTGEKVFLECVQDMDHENMFWYRQDPGLGLRLIYFSYDVKMKEKGDIPEGYSVSREKKERFSLILESASTNQTSMYLCASSFSGGAPYNEQFFGPGTRLTVL.

The rearrangement uses TRBV29-1 and TRBJ2-7; D is perhaps TRBD1 (6 bases). This CDR3 has 13 amino acids. The germline V and J ends were trimmed by 3 bases and 4 bases, with 13 bases remaining between them. The V gene's germline CDR1 is SQVTM and CDR2 ANQGSEA. CDR3: CSVDVGAGYEQYF. In nucleotides, the CDR3 is TGCAGCGTTGACGTGGGGGCCGGGTACGAGCAGTACTTC.

This clonotype was picked up many times. This chain uses TRBV12-3 or TRBV12-4 with TRBJ1-2; perhaps TRBD1 as D (5 bases). Trimming took 8 bases from V and 4 from J, leaving 8 bases between them. The CDR3 sequence is 11 residues long. The CDR3 nucleotides read TGTGCCAGCCGGGGGTTCTATGGCTACACCTTC. The encoded protein is CASRGFYGYTF.

Many counts were recorded for this clonotype. The V call is TRBV12-3 or TRBV12-4, the J call TRBJ2-7, with D maybe TRBD1 (6 bases). This CDR3 is built from 13 residues. Trimming stripped 3 bases from V and 6 bases from J, with 12 bases between. CDR3 bases: TGTGCCAGCAGTTTTTCGAGAGGGGGCGAGCAGTACTTC. Translation: CASSFSRGGEQYF.

This clonotype was observed many times. CDR3 loop: CACYRGHVTEAFF. The CDR3 nucleotides are TGTGCCTGCTACAGGGGGCATGTGACTGAAGCTTTCTTT. The chain carries TRBV30 and TRBJ1-1; TRBD1 aligns across 9 bases. Germline V gives CDR1 GTSNPN, CDR2 SVGIG (reference sequence). CDR3 length: 13 amino acids. V shed 6 bases and J 5 bases; nucleotides not matched to a gene: 7.

This clonotype was detected ten times or more. The chain couples TRBV27 to TRBJ1-2, with 7 positions matching TRBD1. The CDR3 is 16 residues long. J lost 2 bases, V lost 5 bases, and 11 bases had no gene match. Germline V CDR1 and CDR2: MNHEY, SMNVEV (reference sequence). The CDR3 sequence: CASSPRPPDRNYGYTF. In DNA form, the CDR3 reads TGTGCCAGCAGTCCTAGACCCCCGGACAGGAACTATGGCTACACCTTC.

This clonotype was observed many times. Here the CDR3 reads CASSFWGAHEQYF. The CDR3 coding sequence is TGTGCCAGCAGCTTTTGGGGGGCCCACGAGCAGTACTTC. V usage is TRBV5-5 and J usage is TRBJ2-7; D is tentatively TRBD1 or TRBD2 (6 bases each). Trimming removed 2 bases at V and 5 bases at J, with 11 bases between. CDR3 length: 13 residues. Germline CDR1 and CDR2: SGHKS and YYEKEE (reference sequence).

The sample holds many counts of this clonotype. The rearrangement joins TRBV7-2 to TRBJ1-5, with 7 bases identical to TRBD1. CDR1 and CDR2 (germline): SGHTA, FQGNSA. The CDR3 sequence is 14 residues long. J was trimmed by 4 bases and V by 5 bases; bases with no gene match: 5. CDR3 region: CASSHRGENQPQHF. CDR3 sequence (DNA): TGTGCCAGCAGCCACAGGGGAGAGAATCAGCCCCAGCATTTT.

This clonotype showed up many times. J is TRBJ1-2 and V is TRBV27; 7 bases match TRBD1. The CDR3 has 16 amino acids. J lost 8 bases, V lost 4 bases, and 16 bases had no gene match. Germline CDR1 MNHEY, CDR2 SMNVEV (reference sequence). The CDR3, as DNA: TGTGCCAGCAGTTCCCGACAGGGACTGGTTGGTGAAGGCTACACCTTC. Translating it yields CASSSRQGLVGEGYTF.

This clonotype was seen a single time. Being one base from a much bigger clone, this may be a read error. V is TRBV9 and J is TRBJ2-1; the D is unclear. Germline V lookup: CDR1 SGDLS, CDR2 YYNGEE. The CDR3 runs to 16 residues. The CDR3 nucleotides read TGTGCCAGCAGCGTACGGCCGAGCCTTTCCTACAGTGAGCAGTTCTTC. Protein product: CASSVRPSLSYSEQFF.

This clonotype was seen repeatedly, ten times or more. The chain combines TRBV5-1 with TRBJ1-6; 7 bases line up with TRBD1. V dropped 4 bases and J dropped 8; count of bases not matched to a gene: 9. The germline gives CDR1 SGHRS, CDR2 YFSETQ. The CDR3 covers 15 residues. This CDR3 reads CASSEGTVLDSPLHF. In DNA, the CDR3 is TGCGCCAGCAGCGAAGGGACAGTTCTAGATTCACCCCTCCACTTT.

This clonotype was detected a few times. The V gene is TRBV5-1, the J gene TRBJ2-2; D gene ambiguous. Germline V gives CDR1 SGHRS, CDR2 YFSETQ. This CDR3 has 14 amino acids. The V end was cut by 5 bases, the J end by 7 bases, with 15 bases between. CDR3 sequence: CASSTNTVGGELFF. CDR3 coding DNA: TGCGCCAGCAGTACTAATACTGTGGGCGGGGAGCTGTTTTTT. The full variable domain, in which reference TRBV5-1 and TRBJ2-2 provide the parts outside the CDR3, is KAGVTQTPRYLIKTRGQQVTLSCSPISGHRSVSWYQQTPGQGLQFLFEYFSETQRNKGNFPGRFSGRQFSNSRSEMNVSTLELGDSALYLCASSTNTVGGELFFGEGSRLTVL.